The 13 T cell receptor beta chains below were found in one sample sequenced in a study of a mutant IDH1 vaccine in newly diagnosed glioma. No antigen has been assigned to these receptors. Stated time point: week 5, during vaccination. In the vaccine, a single dose held 300 ug of the mutant IDH1 20-mer peptide, along with topical imiquimod. Data came from immunoSEQ multiplex PCR; TCRdb stores just in-frame clones and leaves some out. Of over 30,000 clones listed, roughly 80% are singletons. Sequenced here: PBMCs, sampled from a glioma patient whose treatment included an IDH1 peptide vaccine. The receptors come from a man aged 25 to 45 with glioma.

This chain connects TRBV29-1 to TRBJ2-1, with unresolved D. Germline-derived CDR1 and CDR2 are SQVTM and ANQGSEA. The CDR3 has 17 amino acids. V was shortened by 0 bases and J by 0 bases, with 15 bases between the two germline ends. As DNA, the CDR3 is TGCAGCGTTGAAGATCTTAAGCACGCGAGCTCCTACAATGAGCAGTTCTTC. Translated: CSVEDLKHASSYNEQFF.

This chain uses TRBV6-5 with TRBJ2-5; D not resolved. From germline, CDR1 is MNHEY and CDR2 SVGAGI. The CDR3 covers 16 residues. V lost 0 bases, J lost 0 bases, and 11 bases lay in between. CDR3 residues: CASSYSLRAYQETQYF. In DNA form, the CDR3 reads TGTGCCAGCAGTTACTCGTTAAGGGCGTACCAAGAGACCCAGTACTTC.

This chain joins TRBV6-5 and TRBJ2-2; D may correspond to TRBD1 or TRBD2 (5 bases each). This CDR3 region has 15 residues. Germline V gives CDR1 MNHEY, CDR2 SVGAGI. The V gene lost 2 bases and the J gene lost 6 bases, with 13 bases spanning the gap. CDR3 in amino acids: CASSYDGASSGELFF. CDR3 in DNA: TGTGCCAGCAGTTACGACGGGGCTTCGTCCGGGGAGCTGTTTTTT.

The chain is built from TRBV7-8 and TRBJ2-1, with D perhaps TRBD2 (6 bases). CDR1 and CDR2 (germline): SGHVS, FQNEAQ. Trimming took off 2 bases at V and 0 bases at J, with 17 bases between the two ends. This CDR3 region has 18 residues. This chain's CDR3 is CASSLRVGGTSSYNEQFF. CDR3 nucleotides: TGTGCCAGCAGCTTACGAGTGGGCGGGACCAGCTCCTACAATGAGCAGTTCTTC.

The chain has TRBV10-2 and TRBJ2-3; tentatively, D is TRBD2 (6 bases). Per the germline V gene, CDR1 is WSHSY and CDR2 is SAAADI. Trimming took 6 bases from V and 9 from J, leaving 13 bases between them. CDR3 length: 12 amino acids. CDR3 coding DNA: TGCGCCAGCAGGGACGGGAGTCACACGCAGTATTTT. Amino acids: CASRDGSHTQYF.

V and J are TRBV5-1 and TRBJ2-5, with D maybe TRBD2 (5 bases). Between the trimmed V and J ends, which lost 5 bases and 0 bases, there was a span of 8 bases. The CDR3 totals 13 residues. CDR1 is SGHRS and CDR2 is YFSETQ in the germline V gene. The DNA for the CDR3 is TGCGCCAGCAGTCCGGACTACCAAGAGACCCAGTACTTC. As protein: CASSPDYQETQYF.

The rearrangement uses TRBV5-6 and TRBJ1-1; possible D gene TRBD1, 6 bases. Trimming took 0 bases from V and 7 from J, leaving 10 bases between them. CDR1 is SGHDT and CDR2 is YYEEEE in the germline V gene. The length of the CDR3 is 13 residues. CDR3 nucleotides: TGTGCCAGCAGCTTGGACAGGGAGAGTGAAGCTTTCTTT. Translated, it gives CASSLDRESEAFF.

V gene TRBV2 combines with J gene TRBJ2-2; D gene uncertain. The CDR3 consists of 14 residues. Germline CDR1 and CDR2: SNHLY and FYNNEI. V was clipped by 3 bases and J by 2 bases, with 7 bases between them. The CDR3 DNA reads TGTGCCAGCAGTGATTCCCATAACACCGGGGAGCTGTTTTTT. Encoded protein: CASSDSHNTGELFF. The full variable domain, in which reference TRBV2 and TRBJ2-2 provide the parts outside the CDR3, is EPEVTQTPSHQVTQMGQEVILRCVPISNHLYFYWYRQILGQKVEFLVSFYNNEISEKSEIFDDQFSVERPDGSNFTLKIRSTKLEDSAMYFCASSDSHNTGELFFGEGSRLTVL.

This chain uses TRBV30 with TRBJ2-6; D uncertain. Germline V lookup: CDR1 GTSNPN, CDR2 SVGIG (reference sequence). V lost 5 bases to trimming and J lost 0 bases, with 8 bases between them. CDR3 length: 14 residues. CDR3 bases: TGTGCCTGGCGGCAGTTCTCTGGGGCCAACGTCCTGACTTTC. Translated, it gives CAWRQFSGANVLTF.

This rearrangement joins TRBV19 to TRBJ2-3; D is undetermined. CDR1 is LNHDA, CDR2 SQIVND, per germline (reference sequence). The ends were cut back, 5 bases at V and 0 bases at J, with 12 bases in the middle. The CDR3 loop spans 15 amino acids. In DNA form, the CDR3 reads TGTGCCAGTAGTCTACAGTCCACTAGCACAGATACGCAGTATTTT. Translating gives CASSLQSTSTDTQYF. Based on the CDR3 plus reference TRBV19 and TRBJ2-3, the full variable domain is DGGITQSPKYLFRKEGQNVTLSCEQNLNHDAMYWYRQDPGQGLRLIYYSQIVNDFQKGDIAEGYSVSREKKESFPLTVTSAQKNPTAFYLCASSLQSTSTDTQYFGPGTRLTVL.

The CDR3 region has the DNA TGTGCCAGTAGTATAAACCGGGGCGGCGGCGAAAATCAGCCCCAGCATTTT. As protein: CASSINRGGGENQPQHF. The rearrangement links TRBV19 to TRBJ1-5, with D perhaps TRBD1 (5 bases). V lost 2 bases, J lost 4 bases, and 18 bases lay in between. The germline gives CDR1 LNHDA, CDR2 SQIVND (reference sequence). The CDR3 totals 17 residues.

V is TRBV4-1 and J is TRBJ2-1, with 7 nucleotides matching TRBD2. Per the germline V gene, CDR1 is MGHRA and CDR2 is YSYEKL. With V trimmed by 4 bases and J by 0 bases, 6 bases remained unmatched. This CDR3 has 16 amino acids. CDR3 sequence: CASSRRGGSSYNEQFF. The CDR3 region has the DNA TGCGCCAGCAGCCGGCGGGGCGGGAGCTCCTACAATGAGCAGTTCTTC.

The chain employs TRBV10-3 and TRBJ2-3, with 10 bases fitting TRBD2. The length of the CDR3 is 15 residues. The V gene's germline CDR1 is ENHRY and CDR2 SYGVKD. The V and J ends lost 2 bases and 3 bases, in that order; junction bases with no gene match: 2. The CDR3 here is CAISEGLAETDTQYF. In nucleotides, the CDR3 is TGTGCCATCAGTGAGGGACTAGCGGAAACAGATACGCAGTATTTT.